The 12 T cell receptor beta chains listed next were all sequenced from one sample in a study of regulatory T cells in long-lasting Graves disease. Described time point: persistent/refractory GD, antithyroid drugs over 5 years with positive TRAb. PBMC RNA was the source of the TCR library. CDR3-region Arm-PCR and iRepertoire HTBI primers produced the TCR beta libraries. MiXCR, run by TCRdb on the multiplex PCR reads, gives a single entry per CDR3 protein. The sample has around 510,000 distinct CDR3 sequences, about a fifth seen once. The sample consisted of peripheral blood mononuclear cells (PBMCs), taken when the disease was refractory, from a patient treated with antithyroid drugs. Receptor source: a female donor with Graves disease.

The gene calls are TRBV7-9 and TRBJ2-7; D is unresolved. CDR1 is SEHNR, CDR2 FQNEAQ, per germline (reference sequence). The V end lost 3 bases, the J end lost 2 bases, and 5 bases lay between the germline ends. This CDR3 has 12 residues. CDR3 bases: TGTGCCAGCAGCTTCGTTCCCTACGAGCAGTACTTC. Translating it yields CASSFVPYEQYF.

The sample holds many counts of this clonotype. V and J are TRBV20-1 and TRBJ1-2, with 7 bases identical to TRBD1. CDR3 length equals 11 residues. The germline CDR1 and CDR2 sequences are DFQATT and SNEGSKA (reference sequence). The CDR3 here is CSKGAGYGYTF. For the CDR3, the DNA is TGCAGCAAGGGGGCCGGTTATGGCTACACCTTC.

This clonotype was seen ten or more times. This chain uses TRBV29-1 with TRBJ2-2, with 7 bases matching TRBD1. This CDR3 spans 14 amino acids. Germline V gene lookup returns CDR1 SQVTM and CDR2 ANQGSEA. V lost 5 bases and J lost 0; bases outside the gene matches: 3. CDR3 sequence: CSVRDSPNTGELFF. The CDR3 region has the DNA TGCAGCGTTCGGGACAGTCCGAACACCGGGGAGCTGTTTTTT.

This chain connects TRBV20-1 to TRBJ2-6; 10 bases fit TRBD1. The CDR3 runs to 18 residues. Germline trimming cut 6 bases from V and 0 bases from J; bases unmatched to any gene: 11. CDR1 DFQATT and CDR2 SNEGSKA come from the germline V gene (reference sequence). The CDR3 bases are TGCAGTGCAGCTGACAGGGGGCCGGCCCTCTCTGGGGCCAACGTCCTGACTTTC. Protein: CSAADRGPALSGANVLTF.

This clonotype was counted ten times or more. J is TRBJ1-1 and V is TRBV30, with a tentative D call TRBD1 (5 bases). Germline lookup yields CDR1 GTSNPN and CDR2 SVGIG (reference sequence). This CDR3 comprises 15 residues. The germline V and J ends were trimmed by 0 bases and 0 bases, with 11 bases remaining between them. CDR3 coding DNA: TGTGCCTGGAGTGTTTGGGGGACTTTGAACACTGAAGCTTTCTTT. Translated, it gives CAWSVWGTLNTEAFF.

Many counts were recorded for this clonotype. The DNA of the CDR3 is TGTGCCAGCAGCTTAATCAGAGTGGGGGACACTGAAGCTTTCTTT. Protein sequence: CASSLIRVGDTEAFF. The rearrangement joins TRBV7-8 to TRBJ1-1; tentative D call: TRBD1 (5 bases). CDR3 length equals 15 residues. Germline lookup yields CDR1 SGHVS and CDR2 FQNEAQ. Trimming shortened V by 2 bases and J by 3 bases, and 13 bases separated the two germline ends.

The genes are TRBV2 and TRBJ2-7, with 8 positions matching TRBD2. The CDR3 has 15 residues. V lost 5 bases to trimming and J lost 4 bases; unmatched junction nucleotides: 10. Germline assignment: CDR1 SNHLY and CDR2 FYNNEI. The CDR3 reads CASSPGTRTWYEQYF. Here the CDR3 DNA reads TGTGCCAGCAGTCCCGGGACTAGAACATGGTACGAGCAGTACTTC.

The rearrangement uses TRBV12-3 or TRBV12-4 and TRBJ1-1, with D unresolved. V dropped 6 bases and J dropped 1 base, with 15 bases sitting between them. This CDR3 spans 15 amino acids. CDR3 amino acids: CASRVCEHRNTEAFF. For the CDR3, the DNA is TGTGCCAGCAGAGTTTGCGAACACCGGAACACTGAAGCTTTCTTT.

Many counts were recorded for this clonotype. The rearrangement links TRBV20-1 to TRBJ2-3; D unclear. V was cut by 6 bases and J by 0 bases, with 10 bases left in between. CDR3 length equals 13 residues. The germline V gene has CDR1 DFQATT and CDR2 SNEGSKA (reference sequence). The CDR3 DNA follows: TGCAGTGCCTTGCGACTTAGCACAGATACGCAGTATTTT. It codes for CSALRLSTDTQYF.

There are a few counts of this clonotype. This chain joins TRBV28 and TRBJ1-5, with 7 bases identical to TRBD1. The CDR3 totals 16 residues. V shed 7 bases and J 2 bases; nucleotides not matched to a gene: 11. Germline V lookup: CDR1 MDHEN, CDR2 SYDVKM. CDR3 DNA sequence: TGTGCCAGCACCTTATGGGCCGGACAGGGCAATCAGCCCCAGCATTTT. Residues: CASTLWAGQGNQPQHF.

The chain has TRBV7-9 and TRBJ1-1; 11 positions match TRBD1. The CDR3 is 15 residues long. Trimming removed 5 bases from V and 1 base from J; junction bases left unmatched: 3. Germline CDR1 and CDR2: SEHNR and FQNEAQ (reference sequence). This CDR3 reads CASSRTGGPNTEAFF. For the CDR3, the DNA is TGTGCCAGCAGCCGGACAGGGGGCCCGAACACTGAAGCTTTCTTT.

In its sample, this clonotype was seen many times. V gene TRBV6-9 combines with J gene TRBJ1-2, with D hard to call. CDR3 size: 13 residues. The ends were cut back, 3 bases at V and 2 bases at J, with 7 bases in the middle. Germline values: CDR1 MNHGY, CDR2 SVAAGI. CDR3 amino acids: CASSYKGNYGYTF. The CDR3 nucleotides are TGTGCCAGCAGTTACAAAGGGAACTATGGCTACACCTTC.